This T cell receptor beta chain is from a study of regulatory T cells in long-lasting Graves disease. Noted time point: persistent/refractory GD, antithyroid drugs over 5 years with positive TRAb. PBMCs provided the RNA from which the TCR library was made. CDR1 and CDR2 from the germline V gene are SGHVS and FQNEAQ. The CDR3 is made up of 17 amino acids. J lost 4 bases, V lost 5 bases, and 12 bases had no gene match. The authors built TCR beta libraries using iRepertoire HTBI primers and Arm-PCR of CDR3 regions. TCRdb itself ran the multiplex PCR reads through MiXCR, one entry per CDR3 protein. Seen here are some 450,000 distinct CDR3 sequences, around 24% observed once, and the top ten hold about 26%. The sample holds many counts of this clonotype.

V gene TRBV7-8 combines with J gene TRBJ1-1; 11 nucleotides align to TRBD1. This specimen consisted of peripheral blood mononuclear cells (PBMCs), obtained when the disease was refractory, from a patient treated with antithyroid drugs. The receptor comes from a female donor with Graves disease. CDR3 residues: CASSARDRGILSTEAFF. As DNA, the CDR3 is TGTGCCAGCAGCGCCCGGGACAGGGGGATTCTGAGCACTGAAGCTTTCTTT.